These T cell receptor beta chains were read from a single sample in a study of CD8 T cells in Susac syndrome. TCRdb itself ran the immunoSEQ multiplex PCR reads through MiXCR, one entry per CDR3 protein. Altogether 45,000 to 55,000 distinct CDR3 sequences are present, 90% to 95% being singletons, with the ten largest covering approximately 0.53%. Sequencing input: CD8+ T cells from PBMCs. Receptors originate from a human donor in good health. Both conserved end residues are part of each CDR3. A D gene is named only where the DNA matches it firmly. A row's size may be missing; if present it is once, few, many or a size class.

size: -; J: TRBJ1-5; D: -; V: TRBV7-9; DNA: TGTGCCAGCAGCCCGGGATTTCAGCCCCAGCATTTT; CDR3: CASSPGFQPQHF
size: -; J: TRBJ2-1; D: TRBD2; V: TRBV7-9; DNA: TGTGCCAGCAGCCCCAAGGTAGCGGGAGGAGGCAATGAGCAGTTCTTC; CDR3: CASSPKVAGGGNEQFF
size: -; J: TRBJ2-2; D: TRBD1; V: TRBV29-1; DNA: TGCAGCGTCGCCGACAGGGGAAACACCGGGGAGCTGTTTTTT; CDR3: CSVADRGNTGELFF
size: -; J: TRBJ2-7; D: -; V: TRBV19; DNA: TGTGCCAGTAGTCCCGACCTAGCGGACAGCTCCTACGAGCAGTACTTC; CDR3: CASSPDLADSSYEQYF
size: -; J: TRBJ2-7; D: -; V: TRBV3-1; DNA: TGTGCCAGCAGCCAAGATTTTCTTGGAGGGCGAGGTTACGAGCAGTACTTC; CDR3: CASSQDFLGGRGYEQYF
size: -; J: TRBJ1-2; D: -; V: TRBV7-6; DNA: TGTGCCAGCAGCTTAGCGGGCGGGACGCTCGACAGCTATGGCTACACCTTC; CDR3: CASSLAGGTLDSYGYTF
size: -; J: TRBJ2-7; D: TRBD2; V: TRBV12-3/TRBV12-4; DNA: TGTGCCAGCTTACTAGCGGGTAGCTCCTACGAGCAGTGCTTC; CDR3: CASLLAGSSYEQCF
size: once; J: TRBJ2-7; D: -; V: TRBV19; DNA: TGTGCCAGTAGTGCCGGGAGCATCTACGAGCAGTACTTC; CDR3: CASSAGSIYEQYF
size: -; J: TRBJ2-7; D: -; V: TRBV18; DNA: TGTGCCAGCTCCACCCGGGATTCCTCCTACGAGCAGTACTTC; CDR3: CASSTRDSSYEQYF
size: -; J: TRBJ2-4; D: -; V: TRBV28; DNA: TGTGCCAGCAGTTTAGATCAGTACTCTGCCAAAAACATTCAGTACTTC; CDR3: CASSLDQYSAKNIQYF
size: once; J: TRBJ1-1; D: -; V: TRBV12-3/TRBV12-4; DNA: TGTGCCAGCAGTTTATGGTCGGAGACTGAAGCTTTCTTT; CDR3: CASSLWSETEAFF
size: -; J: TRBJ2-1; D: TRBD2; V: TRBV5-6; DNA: TGTGCCAGCACCGGTGGCGGGAGGAATGAGCAGTTCTTC; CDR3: CASTGGGRNEQFF
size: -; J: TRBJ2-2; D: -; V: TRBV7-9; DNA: TGTGCCAGCAGCTTGAGTCAGGGTTACACCGGGGAGCTGTTTTTT; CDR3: CASSLSQGYTGELFF
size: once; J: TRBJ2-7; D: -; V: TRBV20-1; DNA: TGCAGTGCTGCCCCCCCGGGAGAGTCCTACGAGCAGTACTTC; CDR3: CSAAPPGESYEQYF
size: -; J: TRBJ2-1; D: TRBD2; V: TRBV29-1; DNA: TGCAGCGTTGCGGGACTAGCGGACCTCCTCTCCTACAATGAGCAGTTCTTC; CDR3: CSVAGLADLLSYNEQFF
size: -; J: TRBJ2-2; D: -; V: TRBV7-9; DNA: TGTGCCAGCAGCCCGGGGGACGCGAACACCGGGGAGCTGTTTTTT; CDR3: CASSPGDANTGELFF
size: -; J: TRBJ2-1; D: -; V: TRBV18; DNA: TGTGCCAGCTCAGTTAGCGGCAGCTCCTACAATGAGCAGTTCTTC; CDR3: CASSVSGSSYNEQFF
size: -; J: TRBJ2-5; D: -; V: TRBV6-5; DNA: TGTGCCAGCAGTTACTTACCCCCGAGCGGCGGGACGTACCAAGAGACCCAGTACTTC; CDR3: CASSYLPPSGGTYQETQYF
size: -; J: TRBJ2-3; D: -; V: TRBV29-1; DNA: TGCAGCGTTGAAGCCGGGTACACGGAGACAGATACGCAGTATTTT; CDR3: CSVEAGYTETDTQYF
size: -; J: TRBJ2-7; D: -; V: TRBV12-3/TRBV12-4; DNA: TGTGCCAGCAGTTTCTCGGTGACCTACGAGCAGTACTTC; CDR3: CASSFSVTYEQYF
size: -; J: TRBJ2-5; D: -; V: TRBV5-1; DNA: TGCGCCAGCAGCTTGAGGCCAGGGGAAGAGACCCAGTACTTC; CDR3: CASSLRPGEETQYF
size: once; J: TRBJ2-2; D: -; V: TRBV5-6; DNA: TGTGCCAGCACCGATGGACCGACCGGGGAGCTGTTTTTT; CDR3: CASTDGPTGELFF
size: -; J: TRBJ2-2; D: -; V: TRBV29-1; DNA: TGCAGCGTTACCCCGGGTCCCGGTCCCGGGGAGCTGTTTTTT; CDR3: CSVTPGPGPGELFF
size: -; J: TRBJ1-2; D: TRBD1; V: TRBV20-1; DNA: TGCAGTGTCGGGACAGGGATCTATGGCTACACCTTC; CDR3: CSVGTGIYGYTF
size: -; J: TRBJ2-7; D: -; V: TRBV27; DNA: TGTGCCAGCAGTTTAGACAGTACCTACGAGCAGTACTTC; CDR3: CASSLDSTYEQYF
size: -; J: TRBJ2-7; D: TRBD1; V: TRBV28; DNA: TGTGCCAGCAGTCAGCGGGACAGGGTTAACGAGCAGTACTTC; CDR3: CASSQRDRVNEQYF
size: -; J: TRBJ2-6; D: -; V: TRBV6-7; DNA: TGTGCCAGCCTACCCGTGAGGCTTCCAGGGGCCAACGTCCTGACTTTC; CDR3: CASLPVRLPGANVLTF
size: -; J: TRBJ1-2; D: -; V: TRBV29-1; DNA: TGCAGCGTCCCGACAGTCCCTTACAACTATGGCTACACCTTC; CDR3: CSVPTVPYNYGYTF
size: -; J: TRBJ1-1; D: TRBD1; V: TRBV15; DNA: TGTGCCACCAGCGGAAGACAGGGATCGGGCACTGAAGCTTTCTTT; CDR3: CATSGRQGSGTEAFF
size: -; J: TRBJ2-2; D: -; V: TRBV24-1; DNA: TGTGCCACCAGTGATTTGCGGGGGCTGGCCGGGGAGCTGTTTTTT; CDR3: CATSDLRGLAGELFF
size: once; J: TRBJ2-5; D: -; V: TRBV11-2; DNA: TGTGCCAGCAGGGTGTCGGGTCAAGGGACCCAGTACTTC; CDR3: CASRVSGQGTQYF
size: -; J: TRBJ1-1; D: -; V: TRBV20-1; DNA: TGCAGTGCTAGATTGGTATCGGGCACTGAAGCTTTCTTT; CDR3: CSARLVSGTEAFF
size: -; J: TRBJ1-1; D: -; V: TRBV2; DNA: TGTGCCAGATCAGCGGAGACAGAGATAATAGGGGACACTGAAGCTTTCTTT; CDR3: CARSAETEIIGDTEAFF
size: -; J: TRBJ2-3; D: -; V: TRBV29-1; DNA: TGCAGCGTTGAAGAGTCGCCGGAGGGGCAGTATTTT; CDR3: CSVEESPEGQYF
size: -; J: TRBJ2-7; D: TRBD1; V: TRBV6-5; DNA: TGTGCCAGCAGTGGACAGGGCCTCTCCTACGAGCAGTACTTC; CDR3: CASSGQGLSYEQYF
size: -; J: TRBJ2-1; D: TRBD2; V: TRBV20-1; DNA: TGCAGTGCTAGGGCTCCGGGACTAGGTGGCAATGAGCAGTTCTTC; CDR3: CSARAPGLGGNEQFF
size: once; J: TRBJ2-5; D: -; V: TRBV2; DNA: TGTGCCAGCAGTGTCGAGGGGCGCGCGGAAGAGACCCAGTACTTC; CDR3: CASSVEGRAEETQYF
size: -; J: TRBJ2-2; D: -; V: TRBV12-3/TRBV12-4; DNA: TGTGCCAGCAGCCTCGTGTGGGGGGCGAACACCGGGGAGCTGTTTTTT; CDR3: CASSLVWGANTGELFF
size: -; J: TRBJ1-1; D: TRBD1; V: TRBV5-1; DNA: TGCGCCAGCAGCTTGGGACAGGGGGTTGAAGCTTTCTTT; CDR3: CASSLGQGVEAFF
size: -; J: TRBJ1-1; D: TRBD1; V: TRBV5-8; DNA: TGTGCCAGCAGCGACGGACAGGGGGATGGTACTGAAGCTTTCTTT; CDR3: CASSDGQGDGTEAFF
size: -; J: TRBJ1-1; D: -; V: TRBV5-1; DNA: TGCGCCAGCAGCTTGGGCATAAACACTTTCTTT; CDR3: CASSLGINTFF
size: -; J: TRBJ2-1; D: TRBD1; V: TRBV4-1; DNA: TGCGCCAGCAGCCAAAAGTGGGGACAGGGGTTAACAAATGAGCAGTTCTTC; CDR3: CASSQKWGQGLTNEQFF
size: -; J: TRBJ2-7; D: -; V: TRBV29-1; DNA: TGCAGCGTAATACTGCAAGGCTACGAGCAGTACTTC; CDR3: CSVILQGYEQYF
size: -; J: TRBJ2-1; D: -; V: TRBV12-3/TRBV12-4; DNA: TGTGCCAGCAGTCCCCACCTATACAATGAGCAGTTCTTC; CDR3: CASSPHLYNEQFF
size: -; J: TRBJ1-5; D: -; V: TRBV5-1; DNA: TGCGCCAGCAGTTTAAATCACGGTGGACAGCCCCAGCATTTT; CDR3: CASSLNHGGQPQHF
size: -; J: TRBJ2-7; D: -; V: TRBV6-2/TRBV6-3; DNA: TGTGCCAGCATCGCGTGGGACTACGAGCAGTACTTC; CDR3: CASIAWDYEQYF
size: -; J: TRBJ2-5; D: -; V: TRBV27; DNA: TGTGCCAGCACTGACCGAAGGGAGACCCAGTACTTC; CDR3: CASTDRRETQYF
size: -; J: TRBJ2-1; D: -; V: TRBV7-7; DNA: TGTGCTAGCAGCCCGACCCCGAGCTCCTACAATGAGCAGTTCTTC; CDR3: CASSPTPSSYNEQFF
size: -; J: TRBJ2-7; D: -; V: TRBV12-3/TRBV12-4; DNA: TGTGCCAGCAGTACCGGGACATCCCACGAGCAGTACTTC; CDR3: CASSTGTSHEQYF
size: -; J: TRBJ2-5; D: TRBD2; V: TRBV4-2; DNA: TGTGCCAGCAGCCAAGACGCGTGGGACTATATTTCTCAAGAGACCCAGTACTTC; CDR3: CASSQDAWDYISQETQYF
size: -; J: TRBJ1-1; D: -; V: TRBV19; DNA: TGTGCAACTATAGGGGTTCCGGGGAACACTGAAGCTTTCTTT; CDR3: CATIGVPGNTEAFF